These T cell receptor beta chains were read from a single sample in a study of Graves' ophthalmopathy and Graves' hyperthyroidism. TCRdb itself ran the multiplex PCR reads through MiXCR, one entry per CDR3 protein. The table lists approximately 150,000 distinct CDR3 sequences, roughly two fifths of them singletons, with nearly 9% in the top ten. Sequenced: peripheral blood. The receptor set was obtained from a man aged 25 to 45 with Graves' ophthalmopathy. The CDR3 runs from the conserved cysteine through the conserved F or W. D genes are given only for firm matches. The listing skips clone size in some rows; elsewhere it reads once, few, many or a size class.

cdr3_nt cdr3_aa j_call v_call clone_size d_call
TGTGCCAGCATACTAGGACAGGTCGCCGGGGGGGAGCAGTACTTC CASILGQVAGGEQYF TRBJ2-7 TRBV28 many .
TGTGCCAGCAGTTCAGCCGGGACAGGGAGAACCGGGGAGCTGTTTTTT CASSSAGTGRTGELFF TRBJ2-2 TRBV28 many TRBD1
TGTGCCAGCAGCTTAGTTAGCACGAACACCGGGGAGCTGTTTTTT CASSLVSTNTGELFF TRBJ2-2 TRBV7-9 many .
TGTGCCAGTAGTATGATAGCAAACTATGGCTACACCTTC CASSMIANYGYTF TRBJ1-2 TRBV19 many .
TGTGCCAGCGGGGACCATAGCAATCAGCCCCAGCATTTT CASGDHSNQPQHF TRBJ1-5 TRBV6-2/TRBV6-3 . .
TGTGCCAGCAGCTTATTGGCAGCCCAGGGGGCCTCCTATGGCTACACCTTC CASSLLAAQGASYGYTF TRBJ1-2 TRBV11-2 . TRBD1
TGTGCCAGCAGTTTGGACCACATGAACACTGAAGCTTTCTTT CASSLDHMNTEAFF TRBJ1-1 TRBV12-3/TRBV12-4 . .
TGTGCCAGCAGAGAGGGACAGGCGGGGGGCTACACCTTC CASREGQAGGYTF TRBJ1-2 TRBV7-8 many TRBD1
TGTGCCAGCAGTCCGCAAGGTCAAGAAGCGCAGTACTTC CASSPQGQEAQYF TRBJ2-7 TRBV12-3/TRBV12-4 many .
TGTGCCAGCAGTGACGAATCCCCCTATGGCTACACCTTC CASSDESPYGYTF TRBJ1-2 TRBV6-1 . .
TGTGCCAGCAGTGCGTCGATCGACAGGGACGAGCAGTACTTC CASSASIDRDEQYF TRBJ2-7 TRBV28 . TRBD1
TGTGCCAGCAGGCCCGATGCAGGTGAAGCTTTCTTT CASRPDAGEAFF TRBJ1-1 TRBV6-2/TRBV6-3 many .
TGTGCCAGCAGCTTCAACAGGGGGCAATTTTCACCCCTCCACTTT CASSFNRGQFSPLHF TRBJ1-6 TRBV7-2 . TRBD1
TGTGCCAGCCAGGGGGCTAGGAGCAATCAGCCCCAGCATTTT CASQGARSNQPQHF TRBJ1-5 TRBV6-1 . TRBD1
TGCAGCGTTGCACAGGGCATAGGCTACGAGCAGTACTTC CSVAQGIGYEQYF TRBJ2-7 TRBV29-1 . .
TGTGCCACCAGCAGAGATTTGCAGCCCCAGCATTTT CATSRDLQPQHF TRBJ1-5 TRBV15 . .
TGTGCCAGCACTAACCCTCTGGGCAGGGGCGGGAGCTACACCTTC CASTNPLGRGGSYTF TRBJ1-2 TRBV28 many .
TGTGCCAGCAGCTCATGGGACAGGGGGCGGAGGGGGGCTTTCTTT CASSSWDRGRRGAFF TRBJ1-1 TRBV7-2 . TRBD1
TGTGCCAGTAGTATGACAGGGGACGGTCAGCCCCAGCATTTT CASSMTGDGQPQHF TRBJ1-5 TRBV19 many TRBD1
TGTGCCAGCAGAGGACAGGCGAGCCAAGAGACCCAGTACTTC CASRGQASQETQYF TRBJ2-5 TRBV6-1 . TRBD1
TGTGCCAGCAGGACCCCCAGCGGGGGACACTACGAGCAGTACTTC CASRTPSGGHYEQYF TRBJ2-7 TRBV6-1 . TRBD2
TGCGCCAGCACTAGGCAGGGGAGTGGCTACACCTTC CASTRQGSGYTF TRBJ1-2 TRBV10-2 . .
TGTGCCAGCAGTGACCGACTAGCGGGAAGATCCTACGAGCAGTACTTC CASSDRLAGRSYEQYF TRBJ2-7 TRBV6-4 . TRBD2
TGTGCCAGTCCCTCGATGGGTTTCTCTGGAAACACCATATATTTT CASPSMGFSGNTIYF TRBJ1-3 TRBV6-1 few .
TGTGCCAGCAGCAGACTAGCGGGAGGTTACGAGCAGTACTTC CASSRLAGGYEQYF TRBJ2-7 TRBV6-2/TRBV6-3 many TRBD2
TGCGCCAGCACCAACACCAGGCAAGAGACCCAGTACTTC CASTNTRQETQYF TRBJ2-5 TRBV5-1 many .
TGCGCCAGCAGCCCCGGGACTAGAAGTATGGGGGAGCTGTTTTTT CASSPGTRSMGELFF TRBJ2-2 TRBV4-3 many TRBD2
TGTGCCAGCAGTGAATTTAGAGGTTTTGGAAACACCATATATTTT CASSEFRGFGNTIYF TRBJ1-3 TRBV25-1 . .
TGTGCCAGCAGCCCTGCTTTAGGAGGCGAGCAGTACTTC CASSPALGGEQYF TRBJ2-7 TRBV28 many .
TGTGCCAGCAGCCACCCTAAGGAGGGGTTATATGGCTACACCTTC CASSHPKEGLYGYTF TRBJ1-2 TRBV6-1 . .
TGTGCCAGCAGTCCACATTTTTCACCCCTCCACTTT CASSPHFSPLHF TRBJ1-6 TRBV12-3/TRBV12-4 many .
TGCAGCGTAGCAGGACGGTTCCAAGAGACCCAGTACTTC CSVAGRFQETQYF TRBJ2-5 TRBV29-1 once .
TGTGCCAGCAGTTACTCGGGGAAGTCTGGAAACACCATATATTTT CASSYSGKSGNTIYF TRBJ1-3 TRBV6-5 many .
TGTGCCAGCAGCTTAGGGGCCGGGACTAGCGGTGGCCGGATCGGGGAGCTGTTTTTT CASSLGAGTSGGRIGELFF TRBJ2-2 TRBV11-2 . TRBD2
TGTGCCACCTCCTCCGGGACAGGGGGCCTAGGGCCCCAGCATTTT CATSSGTGGLGPQHF TRBJ1-5 TRBV2 . TRBD1
TGTGCCACCAGTGCCCCCGGGACGGAGAACACTGAAGCTTTCTTT CATSAPGTENTEAFF TRBJ1-1 TRBV24-1 many .
TGTGCCAGCAGTGAAAGTGTAGTATTCTCCACCGGGGAGCTGTTTTTT CASSESVVFSTGELFF TRBJ2-2 TRBV2 . .
TGTGCTAGTGGTCCGGGACAGAAAGGTGGCTACACCTTC CASGPGQKGGYTF TRBJ1-2 TRBV12-5 many TRBD1